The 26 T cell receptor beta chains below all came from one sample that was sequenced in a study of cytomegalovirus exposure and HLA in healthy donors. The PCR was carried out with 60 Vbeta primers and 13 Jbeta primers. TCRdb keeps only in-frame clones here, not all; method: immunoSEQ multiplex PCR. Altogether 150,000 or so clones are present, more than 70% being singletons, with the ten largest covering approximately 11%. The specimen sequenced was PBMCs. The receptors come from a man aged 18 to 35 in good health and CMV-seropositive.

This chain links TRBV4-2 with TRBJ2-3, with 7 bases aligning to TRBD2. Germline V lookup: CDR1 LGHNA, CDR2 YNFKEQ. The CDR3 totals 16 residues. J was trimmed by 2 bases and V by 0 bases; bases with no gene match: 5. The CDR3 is CASSQDPGGHTDTQYF. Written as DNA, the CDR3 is TGTGCCAGCAGCCAAGATCCGGGAGGTCACACAGATACGCAGTATTTT.

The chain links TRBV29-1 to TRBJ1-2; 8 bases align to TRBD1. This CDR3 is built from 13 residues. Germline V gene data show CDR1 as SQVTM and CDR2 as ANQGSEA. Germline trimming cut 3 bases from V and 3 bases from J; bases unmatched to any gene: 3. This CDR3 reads CSVEQGAYYGYTF. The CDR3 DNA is TGCAGCGTTGAGCAGGGGGCTTACTATGGCTACACCTTC. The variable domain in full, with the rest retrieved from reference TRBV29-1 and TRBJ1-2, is SAVISQKPSRDICQRGTSLTIQCQVDSQVTMMFWYRQQPGQSLTLIATANQGSEATYESGFVIDKFPISRPNLTFSTLTVSNMSPEDSSIYLCSVEQGAYYGYTFGSGTRLTVV.

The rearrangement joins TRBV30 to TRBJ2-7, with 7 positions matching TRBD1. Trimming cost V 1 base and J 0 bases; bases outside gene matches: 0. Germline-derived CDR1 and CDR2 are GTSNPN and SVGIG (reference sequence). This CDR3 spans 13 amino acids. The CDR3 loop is CAWSGDSSYEQYF. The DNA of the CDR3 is TGTGCCTGGAGTGGGGACAGCTCCTACGAGCAGTACTTC.

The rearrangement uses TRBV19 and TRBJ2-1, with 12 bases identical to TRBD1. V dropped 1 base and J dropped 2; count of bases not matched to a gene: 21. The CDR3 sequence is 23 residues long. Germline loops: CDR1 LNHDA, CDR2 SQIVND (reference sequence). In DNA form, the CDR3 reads TGTGCCAGTAGTATAGTTTGGGACAGGGGGCAATGGGACGGGAGGGTGCCCTACAATGAGCAGTTCTTC. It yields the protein CASSIVWDRGQWDGRVPYNEQFF. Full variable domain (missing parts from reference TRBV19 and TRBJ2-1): DGGITQSPKYLFRKEGQNVTLSCEQNLNHDAMYWYRQDPGQGLRLIYYSQIVNDFQKGDIAEGYSVSREKKESFPLTVTSAQKNPTAFYLCASSIVWDRGQWDGRVPYNEQFFGPGTRLTVL.

CDR3 nucleotide sequence: TGTGCCAGCAGCGTAGGGGACAGGGGAACCTACGAGCAGTACTTC. As protein: CASSVGDRGTYEQYF. The genes are TRBV9 and TRBJ2-7, with 10 bases identical to TRBD1. This CDR3 spans 15 amino acids. With V trimmed by 0 bases and J by 2 bases, 2 bases remained unmatched. In germline, CDR1 is SGDLS, CDR2 YYNGEE.

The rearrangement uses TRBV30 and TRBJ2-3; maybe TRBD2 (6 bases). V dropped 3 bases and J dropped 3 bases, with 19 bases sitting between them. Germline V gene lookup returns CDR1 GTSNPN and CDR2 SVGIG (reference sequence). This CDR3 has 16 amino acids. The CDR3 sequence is CAWRKGGRIRTDTQYF. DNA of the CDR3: TGTGCCTGGAGGAAGGGTGGGAGGATTCGAACAGATACGCAGTATTTT.

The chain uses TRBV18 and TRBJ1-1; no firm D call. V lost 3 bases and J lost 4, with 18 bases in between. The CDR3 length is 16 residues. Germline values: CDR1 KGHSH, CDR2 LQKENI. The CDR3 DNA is TGTGCCAGCTCACCGAATACCGTTAGGTCGGGCACTGAAGCTTTCTTT. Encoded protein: CASSPNTVRSGTEAFF.

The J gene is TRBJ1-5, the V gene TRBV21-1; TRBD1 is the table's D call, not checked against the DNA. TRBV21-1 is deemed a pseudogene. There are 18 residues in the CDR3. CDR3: CASSKVRSGWTSNQPQHF. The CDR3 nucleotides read TGTGCCAGCAGCAAAGTTCGTTCAGGGTGGACGAGCAATCAGCCCCAGCATTTT.

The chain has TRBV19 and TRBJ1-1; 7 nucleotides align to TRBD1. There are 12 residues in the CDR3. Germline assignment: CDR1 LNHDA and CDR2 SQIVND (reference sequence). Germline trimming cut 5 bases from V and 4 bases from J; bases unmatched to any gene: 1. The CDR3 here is CASSYRGTEAFF. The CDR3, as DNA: TGTGCCAGTAGTTACAGGGGCACTGAAGCTTTCTTT.

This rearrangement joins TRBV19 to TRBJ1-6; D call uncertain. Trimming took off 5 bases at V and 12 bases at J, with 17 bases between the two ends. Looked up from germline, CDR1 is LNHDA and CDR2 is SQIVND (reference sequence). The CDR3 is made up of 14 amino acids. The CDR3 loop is CASSDTGPAGPLHF. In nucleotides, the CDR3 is TGTGCCAGTAGTGACACTGGACCGGCGGGACCCCTCCACTTT.

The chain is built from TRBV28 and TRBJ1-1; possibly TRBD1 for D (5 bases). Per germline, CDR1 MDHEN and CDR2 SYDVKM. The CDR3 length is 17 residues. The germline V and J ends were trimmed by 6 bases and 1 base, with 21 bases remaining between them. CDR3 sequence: CASRKMARDYSNTEAFF. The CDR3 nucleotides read TGTGCCAGCAGAAAAATGGCAAGGGACTATTCGAACACTGAAGCTTTCTTT. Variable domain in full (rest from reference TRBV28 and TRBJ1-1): DVKVTQSSRYLVKRTGEKVFLECVQDMDHENMFWYRQDPGLGLRLIYFSYDVKMKEKGDIPEGYSVSREKKERFSLILESASTNQTSMYLCASRKMARDYSNTEAFFGQGTRLTVV.

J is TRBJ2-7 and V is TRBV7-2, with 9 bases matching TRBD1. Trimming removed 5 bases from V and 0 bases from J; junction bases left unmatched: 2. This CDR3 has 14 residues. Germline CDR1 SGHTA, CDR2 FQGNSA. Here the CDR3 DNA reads TGTGCCAGCAGCCAGGGACAGGGCTCCTACGAGCAGTACTTC. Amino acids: CASSQGQGSYEQYF.

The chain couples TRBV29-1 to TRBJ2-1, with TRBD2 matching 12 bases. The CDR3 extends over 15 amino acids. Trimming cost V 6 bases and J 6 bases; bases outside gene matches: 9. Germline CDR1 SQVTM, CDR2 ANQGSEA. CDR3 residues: CSVPRTSGNFNEQFF. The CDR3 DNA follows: TGCAGCGTCCCTCGGACTAGCGGGAATTTCAATGAGCAGTTCTTC.

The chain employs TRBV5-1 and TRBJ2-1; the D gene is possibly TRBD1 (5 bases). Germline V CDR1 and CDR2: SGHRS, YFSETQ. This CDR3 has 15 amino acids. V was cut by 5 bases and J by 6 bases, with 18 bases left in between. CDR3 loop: CASRSTRGLPNEQFF. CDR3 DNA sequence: TGCGCCAGCAGGTCGACAAGGGGCCTCCCCAATGAGCAGTTCTTC.

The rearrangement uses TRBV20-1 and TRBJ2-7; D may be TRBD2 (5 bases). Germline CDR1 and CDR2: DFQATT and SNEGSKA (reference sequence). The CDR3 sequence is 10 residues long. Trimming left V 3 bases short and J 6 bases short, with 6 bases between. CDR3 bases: TGCAGTGCTAGGGGGAGCGAGCAGTACTTC. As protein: CSARGSEQYF.

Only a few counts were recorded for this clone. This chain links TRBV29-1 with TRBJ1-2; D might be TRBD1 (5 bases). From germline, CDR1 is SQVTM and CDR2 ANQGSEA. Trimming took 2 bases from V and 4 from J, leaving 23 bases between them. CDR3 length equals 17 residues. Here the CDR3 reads CSVEFATDLKQVYGYTF. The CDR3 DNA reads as TGCAGCGTTGAATTTGCAACAGACCTAAAACAGGTCTATGGCTACACCTTC.

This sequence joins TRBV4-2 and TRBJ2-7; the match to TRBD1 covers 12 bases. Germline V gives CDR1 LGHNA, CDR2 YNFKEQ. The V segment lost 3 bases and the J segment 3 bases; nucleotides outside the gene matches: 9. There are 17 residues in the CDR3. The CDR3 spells CASSQSARDRGLYEQYF. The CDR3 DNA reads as TGTGCCAGCAGCCAGTCGGCTAGGGACAGGGGGCTCTACGAGCAGTACTTC.

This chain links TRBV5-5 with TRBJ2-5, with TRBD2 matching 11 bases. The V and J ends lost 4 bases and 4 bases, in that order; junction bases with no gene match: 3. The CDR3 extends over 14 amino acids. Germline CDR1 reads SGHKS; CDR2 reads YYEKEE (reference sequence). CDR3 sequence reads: CASSTGTSGETQYF. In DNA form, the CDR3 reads TGTGCCAGCAGCACTGGGACTAGCGGAGAGACCCAGTACTTC.

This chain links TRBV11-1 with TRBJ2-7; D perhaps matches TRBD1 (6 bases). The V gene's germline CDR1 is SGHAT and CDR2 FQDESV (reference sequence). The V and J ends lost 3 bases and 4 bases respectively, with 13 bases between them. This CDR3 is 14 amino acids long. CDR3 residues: CASSFNRVGYEQYF. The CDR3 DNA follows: TGTGCCAGCAGCTTCAACAGGGTGGGATACGAGCAGTACTTC.

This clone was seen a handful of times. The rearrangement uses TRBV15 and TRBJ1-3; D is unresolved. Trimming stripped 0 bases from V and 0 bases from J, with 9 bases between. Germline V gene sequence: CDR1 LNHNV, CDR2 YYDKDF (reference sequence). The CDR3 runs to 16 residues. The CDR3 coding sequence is TGTGCCACCAGCAGAGACCCGGGGAACTCTGGAAACACCATATATTTT. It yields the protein CATSRDPGNSGNTIYF.

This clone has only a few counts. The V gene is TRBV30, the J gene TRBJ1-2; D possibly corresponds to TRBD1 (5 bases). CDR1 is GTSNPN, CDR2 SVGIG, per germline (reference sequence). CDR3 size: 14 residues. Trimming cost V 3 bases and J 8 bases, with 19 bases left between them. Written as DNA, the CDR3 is TGTGCCTGGAGGGACATCGGGTCGGCCCGCGGCTACACCTTC. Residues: CAWRDIGSARGYTF.

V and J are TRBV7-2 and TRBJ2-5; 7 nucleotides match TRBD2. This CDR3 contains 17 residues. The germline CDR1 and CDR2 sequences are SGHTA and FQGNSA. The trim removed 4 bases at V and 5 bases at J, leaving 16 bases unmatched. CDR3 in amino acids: CASSSSGRQVSVETQYF. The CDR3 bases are TGTGCCAGCAGCTCGTCCGGGAGGCAGGTATCCGTGGAGACCCAGTACTTC.

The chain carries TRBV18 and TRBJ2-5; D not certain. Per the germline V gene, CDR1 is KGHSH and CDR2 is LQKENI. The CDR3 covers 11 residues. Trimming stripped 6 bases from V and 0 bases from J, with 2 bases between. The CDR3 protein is CASSNQETQYF. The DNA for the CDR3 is TGTGCCAGCTCTAACCAAGAGACCCAGTACTTC.

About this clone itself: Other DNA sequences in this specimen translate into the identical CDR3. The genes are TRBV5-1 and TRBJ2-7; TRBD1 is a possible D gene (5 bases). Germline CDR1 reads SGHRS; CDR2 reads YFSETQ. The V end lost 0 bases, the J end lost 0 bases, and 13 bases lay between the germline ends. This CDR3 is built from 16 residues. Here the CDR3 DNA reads TGCGCCAGCAGCTTGGTTCAGGGTACCTTCTCCTACGAGCAGTACTTC. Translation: CASSLVQGTFSYEQYF. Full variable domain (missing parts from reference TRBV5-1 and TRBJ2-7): KAGVTQTPRYLIKTRGQQVTLSCSPISGHRSVSWYQQTPGQGLQFLFEYFSETQRNKGNFPGRFSGRQFSNSRSEMNVSTLELGDSALYLCASSLVQGTFSYEQYFGPGTRLTVT.

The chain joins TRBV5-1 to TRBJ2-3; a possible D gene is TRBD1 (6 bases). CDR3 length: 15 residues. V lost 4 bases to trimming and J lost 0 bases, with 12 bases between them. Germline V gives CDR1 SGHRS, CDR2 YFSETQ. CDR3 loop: CASSPGTPSTDTQYF. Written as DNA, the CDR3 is TGCGCCAGCAGCCCCGGGACACCGAGCACAGATACGCAGTATTTT.

CDR3 DNA sequence: TGTGCCAGTAGTCGCCGGAGGAGACTAGGGGGCACAGATACGCAGTATTTT. This translates into CASSRRRRLGGTDTQYF. The genes are TRBV19 and TRBJ2-3, with D possibly TRBD2 on 6 matching bases. The CDR3 runs 17 residues. Germline V gives CDR1 LNHDA, CDR2 SQIVND (reference sequence). The V end was cut by 5 bases, the J end by 1 base, with 19 bases between.